A single sample is the source of the 29 T cell receptor beta chains below, sequenced in a study of molecular identifiers for immune sequencing clone quantification. One entry per CDR3 protein results from TCRdb running MiXCR on the PCR reads. The table shows just under 650,000 distinct CDR3 sequences, with about 20% occurring only once. The sample comprised naive CD8+ T cells from blood, with Jurkat cell RNA spiked in. The subset was: FACS-sorted CD8+CD4-CCR7+CD45RA+ naive T cells. The receptors stem from a human donor in good health. Some libraries in this study had Jurkat cell RNA spiked in.

The sample holds a few counts of this clonotype. CDR3 amino acids: CASSLSVGGETQYF. The CDR3 coding sequence is TGTGCCAGCAGTTTATCTGTGGGGGGAGAGACCCAGTACTTC. The J gene is TRBJ2-5, the V gene TRBV27, with a possible D match to TRBD2 (6 bases). The V gene lost 0 bases and the J gene lost 4 bases, with 9 bases spanning the gap. The length of the CDR3 is 14 residues. Germline V gives CDR1 MNHEY, CDR2 SMNVEV (reference sequence).

This clonotype was seen at least ten times. The genes are TRBV2 and TRBJ1-2; no clear D gene. Germline V gives CDR1 SNHLY, CDR2 FYNNEI. The V and J ends lost 2 bases and 0 bases respectively, with 10 bases between them. This CDR3 region has 15 residues. The CDR3 DNA follows: TGTGCCAGCAGTGAATCGCTTGGAGCTAACTATGGCTACACCTTC. Translating it yields CASSESLGANYGYTF.

This clonotype was seen repeatedly, ten times or more. V is TRBV25-1 and J is TRBJ2-7; D is unresolved. V was clipped by 1 base and J by 5 bases, with 9 bases between them. In germline, CDR1 is MGHDK, CDR2 SYGVNS. The CDR3 is 13 amino acids. This chain's CDR3 is CASSEWETDEQYF. DNA of the CDR3: TGTGCCAGCAGTGAATGGGAAACGGACGAGCAGTACTTC.

The rearrangement links TRBV7-9 to TRBJ1-2; 8 nucleotides agree with TRBD1. From germline, CDR1 is SEHNR and CDR2 FQNEAQ (reference sequence). CDR3 size: 16 residues. The J segment lost 0 bases and the V segment lost 4 bases, leaving 7 bases of the junction unmatched. The CDR3 sequence is CASSWGQVGPNYGYTF. CDR3 coding DNA: TGTGCCAGCAGCTGGGGACAGGTGGGCCCTAACTATGGCTACACCTTC.

In its sample, this clonotype was seen many times. This chain connects TRBV20-1 to TRBJ2-7; tentative D call: TRBD1 (6 bases). CDR1 is DFQATT and CDR2 is SNEGSKA in the germline V gene (reference sequence). Trimming took off 2 bases at V and 5 bases at J, with 13 bases between the two ends. The CDR3 runs to 13 residues. CDR3 sequence: CSARYWQGNEQYF. CDR3 bases: TGCAGTGCTAGATACTGGCAGGGGAACGAGCAGTACTTC.

There are a few counts of this clonotype. V is TRBV18 and J is TRBJ2-5; D perhaps matches TRBD2 (5 bases). This CDR3 is 17 amino acids long. CDR1 is KGHSH, CDR2 LQKENI, per germline. V was trimmed by 0 bases and J by 2 bases, leaving 16 bases between them. This CDR3 reads CASSPPFRSGNQETQYF. In nucleotides, the CDR3 is TGTGCCAGCTCACCACCGTTCCGGTCGGGGAATCAAGAGACCCAGTACTTC.

To note about this clonotype: This may stem from a read error, because a much larger clone lies one nucleotide away. Since no conserved phenylalanine or tryptophan closes the CDR3, a read error is the likely cause. V usage is TRBV27 and J usage is TRBJ1-6; 8 bases are a match to TRBD1. V gave up 3 bases and J gave up 3 bases; unmatched junction bases: 7. This CDR3 has 17 residues. Looked up from germline, CDR1 is MNHEY and CDR2 is SMNVEV (reference sequence). CDR3 loop: CASSLDRASLYNSPLHC. CDR3 in DNA: TGTGCCAGCAGTTTGGACAGGGCGTCGCTCTATAATTCACCCCTCCACTGT.

This clonotype came up a few times. A single base separates this from a much larger clone, so it may be a read error. The chain's CDR3 is CASSHIAGVYEQYF. CDR3 nucleotides: TGTGCCAGCAGCCATATCGCAGGGGTCTACGAGCAGTACTTC. The chain carries TRBV27 and TRBJ2-7, with D possibly matching TRBD1 (6 bases). Germline V gene sequence: CDR1 MNHEY, CDR2 SMNVEV (reference sequence). The ends were cut back, 6 bases at V and 3 bases at J, with 15 bases in the middle. CDR3 size: 14 residues.

This clonotype has a count of ten or more. The V and J genes are TRBV19 and TRBJ2-3, with 8 positions matching TRBD1. Losses at the gene ends were 5 bases for V and 1 base for J; bases not matched to a gene: 5. The germline CDR1 and CDR2 sequences are LNHDA and SQIVND (reference sequence). CDR3 length: 15 amino acids. CDR3: CASSLRGLGTDTQYF. The CDR3 DNA is TGTGCCAGTAGTCTCAGGGGGCTTGGCACAGATACGCAGTATTTT.

As to this clonotype: A single base separates this from a much larger clone, so it may be a read error. J is TRBJ1-6 and V is TRBV6-5; possible D gene TRBD1, 5 bases. Germline V gene lookup returns CDR1 MNHEY and CDR2 SVGAGI. The CDR3 is 15 amino acids. CDR3 in amino acids: CVSSYSSGPGGPLHF. The DNA for the CDR3 is TGTGTCAGCAGTTACTCGTCCGGCCCCGGGGGACCCCTCCACTTT.

As concerns this clonotype: A much larger clone sits a single nucleotide away, making a read error possible. The chain joins TRBV5-1 to TRBJ2-1; tentative D call: TRBD2 (6 bases). Germline V CDR1 and CDR2: SGHRS, YFSETQ. Trimming shortened V by 7 bases and J by 8 bases, and 10 bases separated the two germline ends. The CDR3 length is 11 residues. The CDR3 here is CASGWGDEQFF. In DNA, the CDR3 is TGCGCCAGCGGTTGGGGGGATGAGCAGTTCTTC.

This clonotype was counted at least ten times. V usage is TRBV7-2 and J usage is TRBJ1-2, with D possibly TRBD1 on 5 matching bases. The germline CDR1 and CDR2 sequences are SGHTA and FQGNSA. V lost 0 bases and J 7 bases, leaving 9 bases between the germline ends. The CDR3 contains 13 residues. This CDR3 reads CASSLAGDGGYTF. As DNA, the CDR3 is TGTGCCAGCAGCTTAGCGGGGGACGGTGGCTACACCTTC.

This clonotype occurred a few times. This rearrangement joins TRBV30 to TRBJ1-2; 7 nucleotides align to TRBD1. V lost 5 bases and J lost 4; bases outside the gene matches: 4. The CDR3 covers 12 residues. Germline V gives CDR1 GTSNPN, CDR2 SVGIG (reference sequence). CDR3 amino acids: CAWYRGGYGYTF. The CDR3 nucleotides read TGTGCCTGGTACAGGGGAGGCTATGGCTACACCTTC.

This clonotype was recorded a few times. The chain is built from TRBV11-2 and TRBJ2-4; D is perhaps TRBD1 (5 bases). CDR1 and CDR2 from the germline V gene are SGHAT and FQNNGV. CDR3 length equals 16 residues. Between the trimmed V and J ends, which lost 1 base and 3 bases, there was a span of 13 bases. The CDR3 reads CASSLATRTSKNIQYF. The CDR3, as DNA: TGTGCCAGCAGCTTAGCCACCCGGACAAGCAAAAACATTCAGTACTTC. The whole variable domain, filled in from reference TRBV11-2 and TRBJ2-4, reads EAGVAQSPRYKIIEKRQSVAFWCNPISGHATLYWYQQILGQGPKLLIQFQNNGVVDDSQLPKDRFSAERLKGVDSTLKIQPAKLEDSAVYLCASSLATRTSKNIQYFGAGTRLSVL.

This clonotype was observed at least ten times. CDR3 nucleotide sequence: TGTGCCTGGAGTGTAGGGGTGGGGGGCATAGAGCCCCAGCATTTT. As protein: CAWSVGVGGIEPQHF. The J gene is TRBJ1-5, the V gene TRBV30; tentative D call: TRBD1 (6 bases). V lost 0 bases, J lost 8 bases, and 17 bases lay in between. Germline V lookup: CDR1 GTSNPN, CDR2 SVGIG (reference sequence). The CDR3 contains 15 residues.

This clonotype was seen repeatedly, ten times or more. V is TRBV24-1 and J is TRBJ2-3; 10 positions agree with TRBD2. With 4 bases clipped from V and 5 bases from J, the junction kept 11 bases outside the gene matches. Germline assignment: CDR1 KGHDR and CDR2 SFDVKD. The CDR3 has 17 residues. The CDR3 reads CATSEASGGKRIDTQYF. The DNA for the CDR3 is TGTGCCACCAGTGAAGCTAGCGGGGGCAAGAGGATAGATACGCAGTATTTT.

This clonotype was observed many times. The rearrangement joins TRBV7-9 to TRBJ1-1; 9 nucleotides agree with TRBD1. J lost 8 bases, V lost 4 bases, and 2 bases had no gene match. Germline CDR1 reads SEHNR; CDR2 reads FQNEAQ (reference sequence). This CDR3 is built from 12 residues. The CDR3 DNA follows: TGTGCCAGCAGCTGGGGGACAGGGGAAGCTTTCTTT. Translation gives CASSWGTGEAFF.

The table lists this clonotype with many counts. The chain carries TRBV28 and TRBJ1-3, with D possibly TRBD1 on 6 matching bases. Trimming took off 5 bases at V and 3 bases at J, with 23 bases between the two ends. Germline V gene sequence: CDR1 MDHEN, CDR2 SYDVKM. This CDR3 contains 18 residues. CDR3 bases: TGTGCCAGCAGTCCACGAACCCCCGGGACAAGCTTTGGAAACACCATATATTTT. Amino acids: CASSPRTPGTSFGNTIYF. The variable domain in full, with the rest retrieved from reference TRBV28 and TRBJ1-3, is DVKVTQSSRYLVKRTGEKVFLECVQDMDHENMFWYRQDPGLGLRLIYFSYDVKMKEKGDIPEGYSVSREKKERFSLILESASTNQTSMYLCASSPRTPGTSFGNTIYFGEGSWLTVV.

Only a few counts were recorded for this clonotype. The chain employs TRBV30 and TRBJ2-7; the D call may be TRBD1 or TRBD2 (5 bases each). The CDR3 has 15 amino acids. Germline CDR1 reads GTSNPN; CDR2 reads SVGIG (reference sequence). V lost 2 bases, J lost 0 bases, and 14 bases lay in between. The CDR3 here is CAWSLGSGSSYEQYF. The DNA of the CDR3 is TGTGCCTGGAGTTTAGGGTCAGGGAGCTCCTACGAGCAGTACTTC.

This chain connects TRBV20-1 to TRBJ2-2; D is perhaps TRBD1 (6 bases). The germline V gene has CDR1 DFQATT and CDR2 SNEGSKA (reference sequence). This CDR3 has 14 residues. Trimming removed 6 bases at V and 0 bases at J, with 11 bases between. Here the CDR3 DNA reads TGCAGTGCACCAGGGGACCCGAACACCGGGGAGCTGTTTTTT. Its protein is CSAPGDPNTGELFF.

This clonotype was counted many times. V usage is TRBV19 and J usage is TRBJ1-1; D might be TRBD1 (5 bases). Trimming left V 6 bases short and J 3 bases short, with 20 bases between. The CDR3 consists of 16 residues. Germline V gives CDR1 LNHDA, CDR2 SQIVND (reference sequence). The CDR3 DNA reads TGTGCCAGTAGCGACGGGGACTTCCCCAGGGACACTGAAGCTTTCTTT. Encoded protein: CASSDGDFPRDTEAFF.

In its sample, this clonotype was seen many times. The gene calls are TRBV4-3 and TRBJ2-5, with D uncertain. The V end lost 0 bases, the J end lost 2 bases, and 10 bases lay between the germline ends. The CDR3 has 15 residues. CDR1 LGHNA and CDR2 YSLEER come from the germline V gene. CDR3 nucleotides: TGCGCCAGCAGCCAAGATCTTAGGGAACAAGAGACCCAGTACTTC. Translation gives CASSQDLREQETQYF.

This chain connects TRBV4-2 to TRBJ1-4; D gene ambiguous. V lost 0 bases to trimming and J lost 5 bases, with 10 bases between them. Germline CDR1 LGHNA, CDR2 YNFKEQ. This CDR3 contains 15 residues. This CDR3 reads CASSQDFGVNEKLFF. The CDR3 nucleotides read TGTGCCAGCAGCCAAGATTTCGGGGTAAATGAAAAACTGTTTTTT.

This clonotype showed up many times. The rearrangement joins TRBV28 to TRBJ2-7; D is unresolved. Germline assignment: CDR1 MDHEN and CDR2 SYDVKM. The CDR3 runs 13 residues. Trimming pared 5 bases from V and 6 bases from J, leaving 14 bases between. For the CDR3, the DNA is TGTGCCAGCAGTCTATTCCAGACGGGCGAGCAGTACTTC. It yields the protein CASSLFQTGEQYF.

This clonotype was recorded at least ten times. The chain uses TRBV30 and TRBJ2-3, with D tentatively TRBD1 (6 bases). Germline CDR1 reads GTSNPN; CDR2 reads SVGIG (reference sequence). The ends were cut back, 3 bases at V and 4 bases at J, with 17 bases in the middle. The CDR3 totals 15 residues. CDR3 residues: CAWSNPGQVADTQYF. Here the CDR3 DNA reads TGTGCCTGGAGCAACCCGGGACAAGTCGCAGATACGCAGTATTTT.

This clonotype was found many times. V and J are TRBV6-2 or TRBV6-3 and TRBJ2-5; D gene unclear. The germline V and J ends were trimmed by 6 bases and 1 base, with 15 bases remaining between them. Germline V lookup: CDR1 MNHEY, CDR2 SVGEGT. The CDR3 is 15 residues long. The CDR3 is CASSFLDTFQETQYF. In DNA, the CDR3 is TGTGCCAGCAGCTTTCTCGACACCTTCCAAGAGACCCAGTACTTC.

This clonotype has only a few counts. CDR3 sequence reads: CASTPIEGYEQYF. CDR3 in DNA: TGTGCCAGCACCCCTATCGAGGGATACGAGCAGTACTTC. This rearrangement joins TRBV7-8 to TRBJ2-7; D may be TRBD2 (5 bases). This CDR3 has 13 amino acids. The V gene's germline CDR1 is SGHVS and CDR2 FQNEAQ. V lost 7 bases to trimming and J lost 4 bases, with 14 bases between them.

This clonotype showed up many times. The chain carries TRBV28 and TRBJ1-5; TRBD1 matches 8 bases. The germline V gene encodes CDR1 MDHEN and CDR2 SYDVKM. The CDR3 has 17 residues. Trimming removed 6 bases from V and 0 bases from J; junction bases left unmatched: 10. CDR3 in amino acids: CASSPNRGSYSNQPQHF. The CDR3 nucleotides read TGTGCCAGCAGCCCGAACAGGGGGTCCTATAGCAATCAGCCCCAGCATTTT.

There are many counts of this clonotype. V and J are TRBV5-1 and TRBJ1-6, with unresolved D. V lost 4 bases and J 7 bases, leaving 15 bases between the germline ends. This CDR3 region has 15 residues. The V gene's germline CDR1 is SGHRS and CDR2 YFSETQ. The CDR3 sequence: CASSTRPDGNSPLHF. CDR3 DNA: TGCGCCAGCAGCACCCGCCCGGACGGAAATTCACCCCTCCACTTT.